The clone carrying this T cell receptor beta chain was observed at least ten times. What it binds is unknown. TCRdb ran MiXCR on the 5' RACE reads and lists one entry per CDR3 protein. The sample holds about 33,000 distinct CDR3 sequences, approximately 1.6% seen once. These data are taken from a study of neurological immune-mediated disorders. Study-wide results and limits: No CDR3 amino acid sequences were shared by expanded clones across subjects, suggesting private repertoires in all groups.

The CDR3 covers 14 residues. CDR1 is ENHRY and CDR2 is SYGVKD in the germline V gene. The V and J ends lost 6 bases and 4 bases respectively, with 16 bases between them. The sample taken for sequencing was PBMCs. The chain recombines TRBV10-3 with TRBJ2-7, with D unclear. This TCR was sampled from a woman in her 30s with multiple sclerosis. CDR3 nucleotides: TGTGCCATCAGGCTGAACGAAGCGAGTTACGAGCAGTACTTC. Translated: CAIRLNEASYEQYF.